This entry is about one T cell receptor beta chain. Its target is unknown. Gene names refer to mouse genes. Read coverage stops 1 residue before the CDR3 terminus; the germline J gene supplies the remainder. Survey-depth TCRbeta CDR3 sequencing reported V/J genes and productive frequencies. Produced via immunoSEQ multiplex PCR; TCRdb's table is partial and in-frame only. The sample contains about 48,000 clones, approximately 70% of which appear only once. Trimming left V 0 bases short and J 10 bases short, with 9 bases between. The CDR3 runs 11 residues. CDR1 and CDR2 from the germline V gene are GKSSPN and SITVG. This record comes from a study of tissue T cells after allogeneic stem cell transplantation. Study-level points and caveats: Shared clones across patients were few; motif clustering revealed tissue-specific shared signatures. Within patients, tissue anatomy strongly shaped TCR repertoire composition.

The TCR originated in a pool of C57BL/6 mice in good health. V and J are TRBV31 and TRBJ1-1; tentatively, D is TRBD1 (5 bases). Sample: sorted cells pooled from one or two spleens. The CDR3 loop is CAWSLDRGVFF. CDR3 DNA (partial): TGTGCCTGGAGTCTAGACAGAGGAGTCTTC.